The rows below give T cell receptor beta chains drawn from one sample of a study of vaccination effects on CD4 cells after COVID-19. Antigens for these TCRs are unknown. Here immunoSEQ multiplex PCR was the method, and the copy in TCRdb shows in-frame clones only, minus some. The table includes more than 65,000 clones, about 80% detected once. The sample was CD4+ T cells from PBMCs cultured with HCoV-229E spike peptides, taken after COVID-19 vaccination. These receptor sequences come from a human donor who received a COVID-19 vaccine. CDR3s include the opening cysteine and the closing phenylalanine or tryptophan. A D gene is named only where the DNA matches it firmly.

TRBJ2-1,TRBV20-1,.,CSARLYNEQFF
TRBJ1-2,TRBV25-1,.,CASSGVDRIYGYTF
TRBJ1-2,TRBV3-1/TRBV3-2,.,CASSQGSANYGYTF
TRBJ1-1,TRBV10-1,.,CASSESRTANTEAFF
TRBJ2-3,TRBV10-2,.,CASSEGGRTDTQYF
TRBJ1-1,TRBV5-1,.,CASSLRGNTEAFF
TRBJ1-6,TRBV25-1,.,CASSGRDNSPLHF
TRBJ1-5,TRBV19,TRBD1,CASAPGQGSSSNQPQHF
TRBJ1-2,TRBV7-2,.,CASSNPRDTHGGSNYGYTF
TRBJ1-4,TRBV7-9,.,CASSLEGGATNEKLFF
TRBJ1-6,TRBV2,.,CASSPRGSGNSPLHF
TRBJ1-5,TRBV5-1,TRBD1,CASSAGQNSNQPQHF
TRBJ2-4,TRBV7-2,TRBD2,CASSLGQGLAGAQGIQYF
TRBJ1-2,TRBV5-1,.,CASSLAASSSNYGYTF
TRBJ1-6,TRBV9,TRBD1,CASSPQGSNSPLHF
TRBJ1-5,TRBV2,TRBD1,CASTSGTAGNQPQHF
TRBJ1-6,TRBV27,.,CASSLSRWRSSYNSPLHF
TRBJ1-3,TRBV5-1,.,CASSRHLDSTNTIYF
TRBJ1-1,TRBV18,.,CASSLNSGGTEAFF
TRBJ2-5,TRBV5-1,TRBD2,CASSLSTSGGDPRETQYF
TRBJ2-2,TRBV11-2,TRBD2,CASSSLAGGNTGELFF
TRBJ2-5,TRBV4-1,TRBD2,CASSQDGLAGGLGYQETQYF
TRBJ1-2,TRBV5-6,TRBD1,CASRLDTGTGAYGYTF
TRBJ2-1,TRBV5-1,TRBD1,CASSLDRVRNEQFF
TRBJ2-3,TRBV3-1/TRBV3-2,.,CASSHGGHTDTQYF
TRBJ2-3,TRBV12-2,.,CASRFGQGGDTQYF